What follows are 31 T cell receptor beta chains derived from one specimen sequenced in a study of blood T cells in healthy people across ages. Through a sample-barcoded 5' primer and a J-beta primer mix, a second PCR was run for roughly 6 to 12 cycles. In TCRdb, the 5' RACE reads were re-called with MiXCR into one record per CDR3 protein. Of 650,000 to 700,000 distinct CDR3 sequences in the sample, about 30% were seen once. The sequencing sample was made of blood. Receptors were obtained from an elderly woman in good health.

This clonotype came up a few times. Possible read error: a much larger clone is one base away. The rearrangement uses TRBV30 and TRBJ2-1, with D maybe TRBD2 (6 bases). The J call may be incorrect, as the DNA end agrees better with TRBJ2-7. This CDR3 comprises 14 residues. Germline lookup yields CDR1 GTSNPN and CDR2 SVGIG (reference sequence). CDR3 in amino acids: CAWAPGSSYNEQYF. The CDR3 DNA follows: TGTGCTTGGGCCCCCGGGAGCTCCTACAATGAGCAGTACTTC.

This clonotype has a count of ten or more. J is TRBJ2-1 and V is TRBV14; the D gene could be TRBD1 or TRBD2 (6 bases each). The germline CDR1 and CDR2 sequences are SGHDN and FVKESK. Between the trimmed V and J ends, which lost 0 bases and 11 bases, there was a span of 11 bases. This CDR3 comprises 13 residues. The DNA of the CDR3 is TGTGCCAGCAGCCAAGATACGGGGGCAAAGCAGTTCTTC. Its protein product is CASSQDTGAKQFF.

This clonotype showed up many times. The chain carries TRBV7-9 and TRBJ1-2; 8 nucleotides match TRBD1. Germline V gene sequence: CDR1 SEHNR, CDR2 FQNEAQ (reference sequence). Germline trimming cut 5 bases from V and 3 bases from J; bases unmatched to any gene: 8. The CDR3 loop spans 15 amino acids. Written as DNA, the CDR3 is TGTGCCAGCAGCGCGGGACAGGAGTTTTACTATGGCTACACCTTC. Protein: CASSAGQEFYYGYTF.

This clonotype was seen at least ten times. CDR3 region: CASSYGQGWTDTQYF. For the CDR3, the DNA is TGTGCCAGCAGCTATGGACAGGGGTGGACAGATACGCAGTATTTT. This chain links TRBV7-2 with TRBJ2-3; 9 positions agree with TRBD1. Germline V lookup: CDR1 SGHTA, CDR2 FQGNSA. The length of the CDR3 is 15 residues. V shed 4 bases and J 3 bases; nucleotides not matched to a gene: 5.

V usage is TRBV28 and J usage is TRBJ1-6, with a tentative D call TRBD1 (6 bases). From germline, CDR1 is MDHEN and CDR2 SYDVKM. This CDR3 spans 11 amino acids. Trimming cost V 5 bases and J 18 bases, with 14 bases left between them. The CDR3 loop reads CASSTGTGPHF. The CDR3 DNA reads as TGTGCCAGCAGTACAGGGACGGGGCCCCACTTT.

This clonotype was seen only a few times. A read error may explain this, as a much larger clone is one base away. The V and J genes are TRBV12-3 or TRBV12-4 and TRBJ2-3; D possibly corresponds to TRBD1 (6 bases). This CDR3 has 15 residues. Trimming pared 5 bases from V and 6 bases from J, leaving 18 bases between. The CDR3 loop is CASSPAQGPRDTQYF. CDR3 bases: TGTGCCAGCAGTCCCGCACAGGGACCCAGGGATACGCAGTATTTT.

The chain uses TRBV20-1 and TRBJ2-1, with 7 bases that match TRBD2. Germline V CDR1 and CDR2: DFQATT, SNEGSKA (reference sequence). The CDR3 has 14 amino acids. CDR3 bases: TGCAGGACGTTGGGGACTATTCTTCGGTGTGAGCAGTTCTTC. Protein product: CRTLGTILRCEQFF.

In its sample, this clonotype was seen many times. This sequence joins TRBV4-3 and TRBJ2-1; 11 bases agree with TRBD2. The ends lost 1 base at V and 5 bases at J; junction bases unmatched: 4. This CDR3 spans 16 amino acids. Germline V gene sequence: CDR1 LGHNA, CDR2 YSLEER. The CDR3 DNA follows: TGCGCCAGCAGCCAAGGAGTAGCGGGGGGGAACAATGAGCAGTTCTTC. Its protein is CASSQGVAGGNNEQFF.

Of note for this clonotype: Mismatch with germline at one junction end may stem from a read error. V and J are TRBV28 and TRBJ1-4; TRBD1 is a possible D gene (5 bases). The CDR3 has 14 residues. Germline CDR1 is MDHEN and CDR2 is SYDVKM. CDR3 amino acids: CAGSLGQGYEKLFF. The CDR3 region has the DNA TGTGCCGGCAGTTTAGGGCAGGGTTACGAAAAACTGTTTTTT.

To note about this clonotype: A much larger clone differs by one base, so this may be a read error. The J gene is TRBJ1-2, the V gene TRBV5-8, with no clear D. The CDR3 has 15 amino acids. Looked up from germline, CDR1 is SGHTS and CDR2 is YDEGEE. Trimming removed 1 base at V and 4 bases at J, with 14 bases between. Here the CDR3 reads CASSLIGLTPYGYTF. The CDR3 DNA follows: TGTGCCAGCAGCTTGATTGGCCTTACCCCCTATGGCTACACCTTC.

This clonotype was seen only a few times. This may stem from a read error, because a much larger clone lies one nucleotide away. CDR3 coding DNA: TGCAGTGCTGCCCAGGGGTTAAGCTCCTACAATGAGCAGTTCTTC. Translated: CSAAQGLSSYNEQFF. V gene TRBV20-1 combines with J gene TRBJ2-1, with D tentatively TRBD1 (6 bases). Trimming left V 5 bases short and J 0 bases short, with 14 bases between. Germline CDR1 DFQATT, CDR2 SNEGSKA (reference sequence). The CDR3 loop spans 15 amino acids.

V is TRBV9 and J is TRBJ2-7; D may be TRBD2 (5 bases). Germline V gene lookup returns CDR1 SGDLS and CDR2 YYNGEE. This CDR3 region has 14 residues. Trimming stripped 0 bases from V and 4 bases from J, with 11 bases between. The CDR3 sequence: CASSVDGRGYEQYF. The CDR3 DNA sequence: TGTGCCAGCAGCGTAGATGGTAGAGGGTACGAGCAGTACTTC.

This clonotype has a count of ten or more. The J gene is TRBJ1-2, the V gene TRBV20-1; TRBD1 agrees at 8 bases. Per germline, CDR1 DFQATT and CDR2 SNEGSKA (reference sequence). V was clipped by 5 bases and J by 5 bases; unmatched bases: 13. This CDR3 spans 15 amino acids. The CDR3 region is CSAFQDRGRGYGYTF. CDR3 coding DNA: TGCAGTGCTTTTCAAGACAGGGGTAGGGGGTATGGCTACACCTTC.

This clonotype has ten or more counts. The chain combines TRBV5-1 with TRBJ2-1; D not certain. With 5 bases removed from V and 0 bases from J, the gap between germline ends came to 12 bases. CDR1 and CDR2 (germline): SGHRS, YFSETQ. The CDR3 runs to 15 residues. In DNA form, the CDR3 reads TGCGCCAGCAGTCTGGGGATGAGCTCCTACAATGAGCAGTTCTTC. It specifies CASSLGMSSYNEQFF.

Ten or more counts support this clonotype. The V call is TRBV5-1, the J call TRBJ2-1, with TRBD2 matching over 12 bases. With V trimmed by 4 bases and J by 7 bases, 12 bases remained unmatched. The germline V gene has CDR1 SGHRS and CDR2 YFSETQ. The CDR3 runs to 17 residues. CDR3 DNA sequence: TGCGCCAGCAGCCCCCGGGGGCTGACTAGCGGGGGAAATGAGCAGTTCTTC. The encoded protein is CASSPRGLTSGGNEQFF.

This clonotype was seen repeatedly, ten times or more. The V gene is TRBV20-1, the J gene TRBJ2-5; D may be TRBD1 (6 bases). The V end was cut by 1 base, the J end by 3 bases, with 18 bases between. The CDR3 consists of 16 residues. The germline V gene has CDR1 DFQATT and CDR2 SNEGSKA (reference sequence). For the CDR3, the DNA is TGCAGTGCTAGAGTTATTAGGGGACAAGTTGAAGAGACCCAGTACTTC. Its protein is CSARVIRGQVEETQYF.

In this sample, this clonotype turned up many times. The chain uses TRBV20-1 and TRBJ2-3, with 11 positions matching TRBD2. From germline, CDR1 is DFQATT and CDR2 SNEGSKA (reference sequence). The J segment lost 3 bases and the V segment lost 5 bases, leaving 4 bases of the junction unmatched. The CDR3 is 14 residues long. CDR3 DNA sequence: TGCAGTGCTCAGGGACTAGCGGTGACAGATACGCAGTATTTT. Protein sequence: CSAQGLAVTDTQYF.

The chain links TRBV6-5 to TRBJ1-6; TRBD1 agrees at 9 bases. The CDR3 has 15 amino acids. With V trimmed by 4 bases and J by 11 bases, 9 bases remained unmatched. Germline V CDR1 and CDR2: MNHEY, SVGAGI. DNA for the CDR3: TGTGCCAGCAGTTTTCTCGGACAGGGGAAGCCACCCCTCCACTTT. Translating it yields CASSFLGQGKPPLHF.

To note about this clonotype: This may stem from a read error, because a much larger clone lies one nucleotide away. This chain uses TRBV6-6 with TRBJ2-7, with D hard to call. The CDR3 is made up of 15 amino acids. Germline V lookup: CDR1 MNHNY, CDR2 SVGAGI (reference sequence). CDR3 coding DNA: TGTGCCAGCAGTCGCGGCGACCCCTCGACCTACGGGCAGTACTTC. Residues: CASSRGDPSTYGQYF.

The sample holds one count of this clonotype. Since the CDR3 does not end with the conserved phenylalanine or tryptophan, this likely comes from a read error. This chain joins TRBV11-1 and TRBJ1-6; D may be TRBD1 (5 bases). The V and J ends lost 8 bases and 7 bases respectively, with 12 bases between them. Germline-derived CDR1 and CDR2 are SGHAT and FQDESV (reference sequence). The CDR3 extends over 13 amino acids. The CDR3 DNA is TGTGCCAGCTCCGGGACGGACAATTCACCCCTCCACTGT. Residues: CASSGTDNSPLHC.

This clonotype was observed a handful of times. V gene TRBV20-1 combines with J gene TRBJ1-1; a weak D match, TRBD1 (5 bases). The CDR3 consists of 11 residues. Germline CDR1 reads DFQATT; CDR2 reads SNEGSKA (reference sequence). V lost 0 bases and J lost 8, with 7 bases in between. The chain's CDR3 is CSARDKGEAFF. The CDR3 nucleotides are TGCAGTGCTAGAGATAAGGGGGAAGCTTTCTTT.

This clonotype was recorded a few times. The V gene is TRBV7-9, the J gene TRBJ1-2; D unclear. Germline-derived CDR1 and CDR2 are SEHNR and FQNEAQ (reference sequence). The CDR3 has 12 amino acids. Trimming left V 1 base short and J 8 bases short, with 8 bases between. The DNA for the CDR3 is TGTGCCAGCAGCTTAGTACAGTTCGGCTACACCTTC. The encoded protein is CASSLVQFGYTF.

This clonotype was counted many times. The rearrangement uses TRBV6-5 and TRBJ2-5; 7 bases are a match to TRBD2. Germline V gene data show CDR1 as MNHEY and CDR2 as SVGAGI. CDR3 length equals 16 residues. Trimming took 2 bases from V and 4 from J; bases not matched to a gene: 10. The CDR3 sequence: CASSYGGRGVGETQYF. The CDR3 DNA follows: TGTGCCAGCAGTTACGGGGGTCGGGGGGTCGGAGAGACCCAGTACTTC.

This clonotype was picked up many times. One end of the junction fails to match germline, which may point to a read error. V is TRBV20-1 and J is TRBJ2-3; 14 bases are shared with TRBD2. Germline V gene data show CDR1 as DFQATT and CDR2 as SNEGSKA (reference sequence). The CDR3 consists of 15 residues. The CDR3 region is CRPTSGGGRTETQYF. The CDR3 nucleotides are TGCAGGCCGACTAGCGGGGGGGGACGCACAGAAACGCAGTATTTT.

This clonotype was found many times. The gene calls are TRBV3-1 and TRBJ2-5; weak D call: TRBD2 (5 bases). Trimming left V 2 bases short and J 5 bases short, with 9 bases between. This CDR3 is 13 amino acids long. CDR1 is LGHDT, CDR2 YNNKEL, per germline (reference sequence). The CDR3 DNA follows: TGTGCCAGCAGCCAAATGAGGGCGGAGACCCAGTACTTC. This gives the protein CASSQMRAETQYF.

As concerns this clonotype: The junction departs from germline at one end; a sequencing error may be responsible. This rearrangement joins TRBV25-1 to TRBJ1-1; D uncertain. Germline assignment: CDR1 MGHDK and CDR2 SYGVNS. CDR3 length equals 16 residues. The CDR3 reads CASSPADVKKVTVAFF. CDR3 coding DNA: TGTGCCAGCAGTCCCGCCGACGTGAAGAAGGTCACTGTAGCTTTCTTT.

The genes are TRBV4-1 and TRBJ1-4, with TRBD1 matching 7 bases. J was trimmed by 5 bases and V by 0 bases; bases with no gene match: 6. This CDR3 comprises 16 residues. CDR1 is MGHRA, CDR2 YSYEKL, per germline. This chain's CDR3 is CASSQEGTVQNEKLFF. CDR3 nucleotide sequence: TGCGCCAGCAGCCAAGAAGGGACAGTGCAGAATGAAAAACTGTTTTTT.

The sample holds many counts of this clonotype. V gene TRBV10-3 combines with J gene TRBJ2-5; 7 nucleotides align to TRBD1. Germline V CDR1 and CDR2: ENHRY, SYGVKD. The V segment lost 6 bases and the J segment 4 bases; nucleotides outside the gene matches: 11. The CDR3 is 15 residues long. The CDR3 sequence is CAISLNRDSGETQYF. CDR3 DNA sequence: TGTGCCATCAGCTTAAACCGGGACAGTGGAGAGACCCAGTACTTC.

V gene TRBV27 combines with J gene TRBJ1-1; 9 nucleotides match TRBD1. Germline V CDR1 and CDR2: MNHEY, SMNVEV (reference sequence). V trimming: 3 bases; J trimming: 1 base; junction bases outside the gene matches: 6. This CDR3 comprises 16 residues. Written as DNA, the CDR3 is TGTGCCAGCAGTTTTGGGACAGGGTCGGAGAACACTGAAGCTTTCTTT. Translated: CASSFGTGSENTEAFF.

This clonotype was picked up one time. Relative to the germline gene, one junction end is altered; a read error may explain this. This chain joins TRBV30 and TRBJ2-7; TRBD2 might be the D (6 bases). The CDR3 length is 15 residues. Germline CDR1 reads GTSNPN; CDR2 reads SVGIG (reference sequence). CDR3 nucleotide sequence: TGTGCCAGGAGTGTTACGGGTCCGGGGGTCGGCGAACAGTACTTC. Translating gives CARSVTGPGVGEQYF.

This clonotype has a count of ten or more. This chain links TRBV10-3 with TRBJ2-1; TRBD1 or TRBD2 may be the D gene (6 bases each). The end of the DNA fits TRBJ2-7 better, so the J call may be wrong. Looked up from germline, CDR1 is ENHRY and CDR2 is SYGVKD. The CDR3 runs 14 residues. The CDR3 bases are TGTGCCATCGAGGGGGGAGGCTCCTACAATGAGCAGTACTTC. It specifies CAIEGGGSYNEQYF.